The 27 T cell receptor beta chains listed next were all sequenced from one sample in a study of identical twins. TCRdb re-analysed the 5' RACE reads in MiXCR, keeping a single row per CDR3 protein. The data show a few hundred thousand distinct CDR3 sequences, more than 20% seen once. Separately, the same data were catalogued under a study of T cells expressing NK-cell markers.

What was sequenced was CD4+ T cells sorted from blood. The receptor source for this set is a woman aged 18-29 years in good health.

This chain uses TRBV4-3 with TRBJ2-3, with 13 bases fitting TRBD2. V shed 1 base, J shed 7 bases, and the junction held 5 bases outside the gene matches. The CDR3 is made up of 16 amino acids. The germline V gene encodes CDR1 LGHNA and CDR2 YSLEER. This CDR3 reads CASSQGTSGRRNTQYF. The DNA of the CDR3 is TGCGCCAGCAGCCAAGGGACTAGCGGGAGACGGAATACGCAGTATTTT.

This clonotype was detected a few times. This chain uses TRBV19 with TRBJ1-1; possibly TRBD1 for D (5 bases). The CDR3 length is 14 residues. Germline V gene lookup returns CDR1 LNHDA and CDR2 SQIVND (reference sequence). V dropped 3 bases and J dropped 6 bases, with 14 bases sitting between them. The CDR3 DNA sequence: TGTGCCAGTAGTATTAGGCAGGGTTTCGCTGAAGCTTTCTTT. As protein: CASSIRQGFAEAFF.

This sequence joins TRBV7-2 and TRBJ2-3; 10 bases match TRBD1. The CDR3 is 14 amino acids. Unmatched junction bases numbered 3, after V lost 6 bases and J lost 3 bases. The germline V gene has CDR1 SGHTA and CDR2 FQGNSA. The CDR3 sequence is CASRRTGGTDTQYF. CDR3 nucleotide sequence: TGTGCCAGCAGACGGACAGGGGGAACAGATACGCAGTATTTT.

This clonotype occurred a few times. J is TRBJ1-4 and V is TRBV18; maybe TRBD1 (5 bases). The CDR3 totals 14 residues. Germline CDR1 KGHSH, CDR2 LQKENI. V was shortened by 5 bases and J by 8 bases, with 15 bases between the two germline ends. The CDR3: CASSTAGGDEKLFF. CDR3 in DNA: TGTGCCAGCTCAACCGCCGGGGGTGACGAAAAACTGTTTTTT.

This sequence joins TRBV20-1 and TRBJ2-3, with D perhaps TRBD1 or TRBD2 (5 bases each). V was trimmed by 3 bases and J by 5 bases, leaving 18 bases between them. CDR1 and CDR2 (germline): DFQATT, SNEGSKA (reference sequence). The CDR3 runs 15 residues. The CDR3 loop reads CSARPGPNWGDTQYF. The CDR3 bases are TGCAGTGCTAGGCCGGGACCAAACTGGGGAGATACGCAGTATTTT.

This clonotype was seen more than once but under ten times. The J gene is TRBJ2-3, the V gene TRBV6-2 or TRBV6-3, with 10 bases that match TRBD2. This CDR3 is built from 15 residues. The ends lost 4 bases at V and 1 base at J; junction bases unmatched: 2. The V gene's germline CDR1 is MNHEY and CDR2 SVGEGT. This CDR3 is CASSSGTSGTDTQYF. CDR3 in DNA: TGTGCCAGCAGTTCCGGGACTAGCGGCACAGATACGCAGTATTTT.

V and J are TRBV12-3 or TRBV12-4 and TRBJ2-3; 13 bases map to TRBD2. CDR3 length: 16 residues. The ends lost 7 bases at V and 4 bases at J; junction bases unmatched: 8. The chain's CDR3 is CASTRLAGGLSDTQYF. In DNA, the CDR3 is TGTGCCAGCACCAGACTAGCGGGAGGTCTTTCAGATACGCAGTATTTT.

The gene calls are TRBV20-1 and TRBJ2-2; D uncertain. Per the germline V gene, CDR1 is DFQATT and CDR2 is SNEGSKA (reference sequence). CDR3 length equals 14 residues. The V end was cut by 0 bases, the J end by 1 base, with 6 bases between. CDR3 in amino acids: CSARDAGNTGELFF. The CDR3 coding sequence is TGCAGTGCTAGAGACGCCGGGAACACCGGGGAGCTGTTTTTT.

This clonotype has just a few counts. The chain combines TRBV6-2 or TRBV6-3 with TRBJ2-7; TRBD1 aligns across 8 bases. With 10 bases clipped from V and 1 base from J, the junction kept 6 bases outside the gene matches. This CDR3 spans 13 amino acids. Germline V gene sequence: CDR1 MNHEY, CDR2 SVGEGT. The CDR3, as DNA: TGTGCCACTCCCCGGGACAGGTCCTACGAGCAGTACTTC. It codes for CATPRDRSYEQYF.

The chain has TRBV20-1 and TRBJ2-3, with TRBD2 identical over 7 bases. Germline CDR1 reads DFQATT; CDR2 reads SNEGSKA (reference sequence). Trimming cost V 6 bases and J 3 bases; bases outside gene matches: 3. CDR3 length: 12 residues. CDR3 residues: CSAPGGTDTQYF. DNA of the CDR3: TGCAGTGCACCCGGGGGGACAGATACGCAGTATTTT.

The V and J genes are TRBV11-3 and TRBJ2-1; no clear D. V dropped 0 bases and J dropped 4 bases, with 7 bases sitting between them. The length of the CDR3 is 14 residues. Germline V gene lookup returns CDR1 SGHNT and CDR2 YENEEA. This CDR3 is CASSLDVGYNEQFF. The CDR3 nucleotides are TGTGCCAGCAGCTTAGATGTAGGTTACAATGAGCAGTTCTTC.

The gene calls are TRBV5-1 and TRBJ1-1, with D possibly TRBD1 on 6 matching bases. Trimming took off 3 bases at V and 7 bases at J, with 13 bases between the two ends. The germline CDR1 and CDR2 sequences are SGHRS and YFSETQ. CDR3 length equals 13 residues. CDR3 sequence: CASSSSRTDEAFF. CDR3 bases: TGCGCCAGCAGCTCGTCCCGGACAGATGAAGCTTTCTTT.

This clonotype was detected many times. The chain employs TRBV6-1 and TRBJ2-1; D assignment may be TRBD1 or TRBD2 (5 bases each). From germline, CDR1 is MNHNS and CDR2 SASEGT. The CDR3 is 16 residues long. The V end lost 10 bases, the J end lost 7 bases, and 26 bases lay between the germline ends. In DNA form, the CDR3 reads TGTGCCACCCGTCCGGACCGGCCGGGGCGGAGGAATGAGCAGTTCTTC. Translated, it gives CATRPDRPGRRNEQFF.

The rearrangement joins TRBV5-1 to TRBJ2-1, with 8 bases aligning to TRBD1. V was clipped by 0 bases and J by 14 bases; unmatched bases: 1. The germline CDR1 and CDR2 sequences are SGHRS and YFSETQ. CDR3 size: 11 residues. The CDR3 here is CASSLETGEFF. The CDR3 bases are TGCGCCAGCAGCTTGGAGACAGGGGAGTTCTTC.

This clonotype was seen only a few times. The chain employs TRBV29-1 and TRBJ2-7; possible D gene TRBD1, 6 bases. The V and J ends lost 6 bases and 2 bases respectively, with 8 bases between them. CDR3 length: 11 residues. Germline CDR1 SQVTM, CDR2 ANQGSEA. The CDR3 region is CSVGTTYEQYF. The CDR3 DNA reads as TGCAGCGTGGGGACAACCTACGAGCAGTACTTC.

V usage is TRBV20-1 and J usage is TRBJ2-1; 9 bases align to TRBD2. Losses at the gene ends were 4 bases for V and 6 bases for J; bases not matched to a gene: 7. The CDR3 has 14 amino acids. Per the germline V gene, CDR1 is DFQATT and CDR2 is SNEGSKA (reference sequence). Here the CDR3 reads CSATTSGGANEQFF. The CDR3 DNA sequence: TGCAGTGCTACGACTAGCGGAGGGGCCAATGAGCAGTTCTTC.

This clonotype was seen a handful of times. The chain joins TRBV7-9 to TRBJ1-2; TRBD1 might be the D (5 bases). V lost 5 bases to trimming and J lost 4 bases, with 23 bases between them. The germline V gene encodes CDR1 SEHNR and CDR2 FQNEAQ (reference sequence). The CDR3 consists of 17 residues. DNA of the CDR3: TGTGCCAGCAGCCTAAAATCCGGGGCCCTAGGCGGCTATGGCTACACCTTC. This sequence encodes CASSLKSGALGGYGYTF.

V usage is TRBV12-3 or TRBV12-4 and J usage is TRBJ1-1; TRBD1 agrees at 7 bases. CDR3 length: 14 amino acids. V lost 3 bases and J lost 6; bases outside the gene matches: 7. Here the CDR3 reads CASSLEGGHSEAFF. In DNA form, the CDR3 reads TGTGCCAGCAGTTTGGAAGGGGGCCACTCTGAAGCTTTCTTT.

The chain employs TRBV7-9 and TRBJ2-2, with a possible D match to TRBD2 (6 bases). Trimming took off 0 bases at V and 4 bases at J, with 15 bases between the two ends. CDR3 length equals 17 residues. Germline CDR1 SEHNR, CDR2 FQNEAQ (reference sequence). CDR3 sequence (DNA): TGTGCCAGCAGCTTAGCTTTGTCGGGGGACTTCACCGGGGAGCTGTTTTTT. Protein: CASSLALSGDFTGELFF. The full variable domain, its missing parts supplied by reference TRBV7-9 and TRBJ2-2, is DTGVSQNPRHKITKRGQNVTFRCDPISEHNRLYWYRQTLGQGPEFLTYFQNEAQLEKSRLLSDRFSAERPKGSFSTLEIQRTEQGDSAMYLCASSLALSGDFTGELFFGEGSRLTVL.

Only a few counts were recorded for this clonotype. The chain uses TRBV12-3 or TRBV12-4 and TRBJ1-5; D ambiguous. This CDR3 contains 15 residues. With 0 bases removed from V and 0 bases from J, the gap between germline ends came to 6 bases. The DNA of the CDR3 is TGTGCCAGCAGTTTAGCACGATATAGCAATCAGCCCCAGCATTTT. Its translation: CASSLARYSNQPQHF.

This clonotype was picked up many times. The chain links TRBV29-1 to TRBJ1-1; no clear D gene. This CDR3 has 12 amino acids. The germline gives CDR1 SQVTM, CDR2 ANQGSEA. Trimming pared 2 bases from V and 6 bases from J, leaving 10 bases between. The CDR3, as DNA: TGCAGCGTTGAAACGGGCCGCCCTGAAGCTTTCTTT. Protein product: CSVETGRPEAFF.

The CDR3: CASSLSPAGDYEQYF. The CDR3 DNA follows: TGTGCCAGCAGCTTAAGCCCTGCGGGGGATTACGAGCAGTACTTC. The V gene is TRBV7-2, the J gene TRBJ2-7; 7 positions agree with TRBD2. The CDR3 has 15 residues. V gave up 2 bases and J gave up 4 bases; unmatched junction bases: 8. CDR1 and CDR2 from the germline V gene are SGHTA and FQGNSA.

In its sample, this clonotype was seen a few times. The rearrangement joins TRBV5-1 to TRBJ2-7; 7 positions agree with TRBD1. J was trimmed by 0 bases and V by 4 bases; bases with no gene match: 4. The CDR3 has 14 residues. Germline assignment: CDR1 SGHRS and CDR2 YFSETQ. In nucleotides, the CDR3 is TGCGCCAGCAGCGAGGGGGCAGGCTCCTACGAGCAGTACTTC. It codes for CASSEGAGSYEQYF.

The chain links TRBV18 to TRBJ1-1; D might be TRBD1 (5 bases). CDR3 length: 14 amino acids. Trimming removed 3 bases from V and 6 bases from J, with 14 bases in between. Germline-derived CDR1 and CDR2 are KGHSH and LQKENI. The CDR3 here is CASSPSPGGAEAFF. CDR3 nucleotides: TGTGCCAGCTCACCCTCTCCCGGGGGGGCTGAAGCTTTCTTT.

This clonotype was picked up a small number of times. CDR3 bases: TGCAGTGTTCCCGGACAGGGCGCAGATACGCAGTATTTT. It translates to CSVPGQGADTQYF. The rearrangement joins TRBV20-1 to TRBJ2-3; TRBD1 aligns across 8 bases. Losses at the gene ends were 7 bases for V and 4 bases for J; bases not matched to a gene: 7. From germline, CDR1 is DFQATT and CDR2 SNEGSKA (reference sequence). This CDR3 is built from 13 residues.

The chain links TRBV29-1 to TRBJ1-4, with D possibly matching TRBD1 (6 bases). The CDR3 runs to 12 residues. Trimming pared 4 bases from V and 7 bases from J, leaving 10 bases between. From germline, CDR1 is SQVTM and CDR2 ANQGSEA. Here the CDR3 reads CSVGGPSEKLFF. The CDR3 nucleotides are TGCAGCGTTGGGGGGCCGAGTGAAAAACTGTTTTTT.

The chain is built from TRBV9 and TRBJ2-2, with a weak D call TRBD1 (5 bases). Germline values: CDR1 SGDLS, CDR2 YYNGEE. Trimming removed 0 bases at V and 4 bases at J, with 13 bases between. The CDR3 is made up of 16 amino acids. CDR3 sequence: CASSVAGFRSTGELFF. The CDR3 nucleotides are TGTGCCAGCAGCGTAGCAGGGTTTCGTTCCACCGGGGAGCTGTTTTTT.